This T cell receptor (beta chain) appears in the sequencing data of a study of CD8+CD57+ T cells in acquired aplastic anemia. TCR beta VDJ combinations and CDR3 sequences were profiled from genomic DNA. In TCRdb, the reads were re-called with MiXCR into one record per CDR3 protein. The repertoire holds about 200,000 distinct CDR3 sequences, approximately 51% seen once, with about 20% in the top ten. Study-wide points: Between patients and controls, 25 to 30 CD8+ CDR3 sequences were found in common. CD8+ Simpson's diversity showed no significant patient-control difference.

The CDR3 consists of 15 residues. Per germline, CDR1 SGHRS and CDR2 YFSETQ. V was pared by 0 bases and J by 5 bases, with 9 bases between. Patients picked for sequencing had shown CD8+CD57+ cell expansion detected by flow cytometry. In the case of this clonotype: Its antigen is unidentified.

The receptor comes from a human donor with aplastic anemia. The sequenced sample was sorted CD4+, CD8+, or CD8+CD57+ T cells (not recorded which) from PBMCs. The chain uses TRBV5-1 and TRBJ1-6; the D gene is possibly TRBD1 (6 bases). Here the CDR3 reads CASSLDTGNNSPLHF. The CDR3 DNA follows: TGCGCCAGCAGCTTGGATACAGGGAATAATTCACCCCTCCACTTT.